The next 6 T cell receptor beta chains were all read from a single sample in a study of T-cell reconstitution after alpha-beta-depleted transplantation in children. Library preparation (for TCRbeta) was performed with unique molecular identifiers. TCRdb itself ran the PCR reads through MiXCR, one entry per CDR3 protein. The sample yields 700,000 to 950,000 distinct CDR3 sequences, 16% seen once. Specimen: PBMCs, mostly from graft donor cells, collected 360 days after TCRalphabeta/CD19-depleted stem cell transplant. Receptors were obtained from a male patient under 18 who had a stem cell transplant for acute lymphoblastic leukemia, so the T cells may come from the graft donor.

The chain couples TRBV5-1 to TRBJ1-2, with a weak D call TRBD1 (6 bases). The CDR3 runs to 15 residues. With 0 bases removed from V and 4 bases from J, the gap between germline ends came to 13 bases. Germline lookup yields CDR1 SGHRS and CDR2 YFSETQ. CDR3 in amino acids: CASSLDGGMFYGYTF. In DNA form, the CDR3 reads TGCGCCAGCAGCTTGGATGGGGGCATGTTCTATGGCTACACCTTC.

The genes are TRBV5-1 and TRBJ2-7; 7 nucleotides line up with TRBD1. V lost 4 bases, J lost 3 bases, and 7 bases stayed unmatched. The CDR3 extends over 14 amino acids. CDR1 is SGHRS and CDR2 is YFSETQ in the germline V gene. CDR3 in DNA: TGCGCCAGCAGCCCGGGACAGATCTACTACGAGCAGTACTTC. Its protein product is CASSPGQIYYEQYF.

This clonotype was observed a few times. The CDR3 DNA sequence: TGTGCCAGCAGTTTCTATCCCCGGGAGACAGATACGCAGTATTTT. Protein sequence: CASSFYPRETDTQYF. The genes are TRBV12-3 or TRBV12-4 and TRBJ2-3; D might be TRBD2 (6 bases). The length of the CDR3 is 15 residues. The germline V and J ends were trimmed by 3 bases and 3 bases, with 13 bases remaining between them.

The chain joins TRBV10-3 to TRBJ2-1, with D unresolved. Trimming shortened V by 6 bases and J by 4 bases, and 10 bases separated the two germline ends. Germline V lookup: CDR1 ENHRY, CDR2 SYGVKD. This CDR3 is 13 amino acids long. The CDR3 DNA sequence: TGTGCCATCAGCCCCACAGAATACAATGAGCAGTTCTTC. Residues: CAISPTEYNEQFF.

In DNA form, the CDR3 reads TGCAGCGTTAATGGCTACACCTTC. The encoded protein is CSVNGYTF. The genes are TRBV29-1 and TRBJ1-2, with D hard to call. Germline assignment: CDR1 SQVTM and CDR2 ANQGSEA. V was cut by 5 bases and J by 6 bases, with 1 base left in between. The CDR3 totals 8 residues.

This clonotype was seen a few times. The chain has TRBV5-1 and TRBJ1-2; D unresolved. From germline, CDR1 is SGHRS and CDR2 YFSETQ. Trimming took off 0 bases at V and 8 bases at J, with 11 bases between the two ends. This CDR3 has 13 amino acids. The CDR3 nucleotides read TGCGCCAGCAGCTTGGAAGGGTTGGGAGGCTACACCTTC. Protein: CASSLEGLGGYTF.